What follows describes a single TCR beta chain. Each CDR3 protein gets one entry after TCRdb re-called the RT-PCR reads with MiXCR. The sample holds 200,000 to 250,000 distinct CDR3 sequences, less than 15% seen once. This CDR3 has 16 amino acids. The germline V gene encodes CDR1 SGHAT and CDR2 FQNNGV. V shed 5 bases and J 8 bases; nucleotides not matched to a gene: 9. This sample is part of a study of patients and donors after allogeneic stem cell transplantation. This chain joins TRBV11-2 and TRBJ2-1; 13 bases map to TRBD2. This clonotype originated in a human donor who was either an allogeneic HSCT recipient or a stem cell or donor lymphocyte infusion donor (not recorded which). It is not recorded whose cells these are; they may come from a transplant donor. Material: blood, either unsorted or a sorted T cell fraction (not recorded which). CDR3 sequence reads: CASSTPGLAGWDEQFF. CDR3 DNA sequence: TGTGCCAGCAGCACGCCGGGACTAGCGGGGTGGGATGAGCAGTTCTTC.